This passage covers 27 T cell receptor beta chains from one sample sequenced in a study of blood T cell repertoires in COVID-19 (TCRdb year 2020). Libraries came from the immunoSEQ multiplex PCR assay. The table was pulled from immuneACCESS by TCRdb, which kept in-frame rearrangements only. Such tables lose some clones; where checked, under half of the loss comes from unresolved V genes, and the rest has no known cause. The sample data list approximately 260,000 clones, and roughly 84% of these were observed just once. Clones ranked in the top ten supply 8.6% of the sample. Source material: peripheral blood. The receptors originated from a human donor in a cohort sampled during active COVID-19.

The chain recombines TRBV14 with TRBJ2-3; 10 positions match TRBD1. The trim removed 4 bases at V and 6 bases at J, leaving 7 bases unmatched. This CDR3 is 15 amino acids long. Per germline, CDR1 SGHDN and CDR2 FVKESK. The CDR3 nucleotides read TGTGCCAGCAGCCGTCTGGGACAGGGGTTGGATACGCAGTATTTT. Protein product: CASSRLGQGLDTQYF.

This chain uses TRBV5-6 with TRBJ2-2; D unresolved. Trimming shortened V by 0 bases and J by 8 bases, and 8 bases separated the two germline ends. The CDR3 has 13 amino acids. Germline-derived CDR1 and CDR2 are SGHDT and YYEEEE. The CDR3 sequence is CASSLGPHGELFF. For the CDR3, the DNA is TGTGCCAGCAGCTTGGGGCCCCATGGGGAGCTGTTTTTT.

This clone was seen a few times. The chain couples TRBV27 to TRBJ2-7; 16 nucleotides align to TRBD2. The CDR3 consists of 18 residues. In germline, CDR1 is MNHEY, CDR2 SMNVEV (reference sequence). Trimming at V came to 6 bases and at J to 1 base, leaving 9 bases not matched to a gene. In nucleotides, the CDR3 is TGTGCCAGCAGACGGACCGGGACTAGCGGGAGGGCTTCCTACGAGCAGTACTTC. Translated, it gives CASRRTGTSGRASYEQYF.

The chain has TRBV13 and TRBJ1-1; a weak D match, TRBD1 (6 bases). Germline CDR1 reads PRHDT; CDR2 reads FYEKMQ (reference sequence). CDR3 length: 15 residues. The V end was cut by 6 bases, the J end by 4 bases, with 18 bases between. CDR3 sequence: CASSHYRERGTEAFF. For the CDR3, the DNA is TGTGCCAGCAGTCATTACAGGGAGAGGGGCACTGAAGCTTTCTTT. Full variable domain (rest looked up from reference TRBV13 and TRBJ1-1): AAGVIQSPRHLIKEKRETATLKCYPIPRHDTVYWYQQGPGQDPQFLISFYEKMQSDKGSIPDRFSAQQFSDYHSELNMSSLELGDSALYFCASSHYRERGTEAFFGQGTRLTVV.

The V gene is TRBV21-1, the J gene TRBJ1-6; the tabulated D call, TRBD1, remains unverified against the DNA. TRBV21-1 is shown as a pseudogene. The CDR3 consists of 14 residues. For the CDR3, the DNA is TGTGCCAGCATCCCAGGGGTGAGGAATTCACCCCTCCACTTT. As protein: CASIPGVRNSPLHF.

The chain couples TRBV7-6 to TRBJ2-7, with 10 positions matching TRBD1. The CDR3 is 14 residues long. Looked up from germline, CDR1 is SGHVS and CDR2 is FNYEAQ. With V trimmed by 6 bases and J by 4 bases, 6 bases remained unmatched. The CDR3 sequence is CASRTTGGTYEQYF. DNA of the CDR3: TGTGCCAGCAGAACGACAGGGGGCACGTACGAGCAGTACTTC.

This clone has ten or more counts. This chain joins TRBV7-9 and TRBJ1-5; D possibly corresponds to TRBD1 (5 bases). The V gene lost 5 bases and the J gene lost 3 bases, with 14 bases spanning the gap. This CDR3 spans 15 amino acids. Germline V gene sequence: CDR1 SEHNR, CDR2 FQNEAQ (reference sequence). In DNA form, the CDR3 reads TGTGCCAGCAGCGCCGTGGACAACCTCAATCAGCCCCAGCATTTT. Encoded protein: CASSAVDNLNQPQHF.

Written as DNA, the CDR3 is TGCAGTGCCAGTAGCGGGCGAACAGCCTACTCTGGGGCCAACGTCCTGACTTTC. It is translated as CSASSGRTAYSGANVLTF. The chain joins TRBV20-1 to TRBJ2-6; 7 nucleotides agree with TRBD2. The CDR3 contains 18 residues. The germline gives CDR1 DFQATT, CDR2 SNEGSKA (reference sequence). With 6 bases clipped from V and 0 bases from J, the junction kept 14 bases outside the gene matches.

The chain employs TRBV7-2 and TRBJ2-3; D perhaps matches TRBD2 (5 bases). Trimming removed 6 bases from V and 2 bases from J, with 12 bases in between. CDR3 length equals 14 residues. Germline CDR1 SGHTA, CDR2 FQGNSA. The CDR3 sequence: CASRRAPNTDTQYF. CDR3 in DNA: TGTGCCAGCAGGAGGGCGCCCAACACAGATACGCAGTATTTT.

J is TRBJ2-7 and V is TRBV28; D might be TRBD2 (5 bases). The CDR3 length is 17 residues. The germline CDR1 and CDR2 sequences are MDHEN and SYDVKM. V lost 5 bases and J lost 2, with 22 bases in between. The CDR3 sequence: CASSPYLVGLGTYEQYF. CDR3 bases: TGTGCCAGCAGTCCTTACCTGGTAGGACTGGGAACCTACGAGCAGTACTTC. Full variable domain (remainder filled in from reference TRBV28 and TRBJ2-7): DVKVTQSSRYLVKRTGEKVFLECVQDMDHENMFWYRQDPGLGLRLIYFSYDVKMKEKGDIPEGYSVSREKKERFSLILESASTNQTSMYLCASSPYLVGLGTYEQYFGPGTRLTVT.

The chain has TRBV5-1 and TRBJ1-3; a weak D match, TRBD1 (5 bases). The CDR3 is 16 amino acids. V lost 2 bases, J lost 0 bases, and 12 bases lay in between. Germline assignment: CDR1 SGHRS and CDR2 YFSETQ. CDR3 region: CASSFDRLRSGNTIYF. The CDR3 DNA reads as TGCGCCAGCAGCTTTGACAGACTTCGCTCTGGAAACACCATATATTTT.

J is TRBJ1-2 and V is TRBV20-1, with D unresolved. The germline V and J ends were trimmed by 3 bases and 3 bases, with 11 bases remaining between them. This CDR3 region has 13 residues. CDR1 and CDR2 from the germline V gene are DFQATT and SNEGSKA (reference sequence). The CDR3 DNA sequence: TGCAGTGCTAGTTCAGGTTTTGACTATGGCTACACCTTC. This codes for CSASSGFDYGYTF.

The chain carries TRBV4-2 and TRBJ1-1; D remains ambiguous. The CDR3 has 13 amino acids. Germline-derived CDR1 and CDR2 are LGHNA and YNFKEQ. V was trimmed by 4 bases and J by 5 bases, leaving 11 bases between them. DNA for the CDR3: TGTGCCAGCAGCCGGCGAGCGGGAACTGAAGCTTTCTTT. This sequence encodes CASSRRAGTEAFF.

The chain links TRBV5-4 to TRBJ2-7; 9 bases agree with TRBD1. J was trimmed by 5 bases and V by 2 bases; bases with no gene match: 5. Germline V gene data show CDR1 as SGHNT and CDR2 as YYREEE (reference sequence). CDR3 size: 14 residues. CDR3 DNA: TGTGCCAGCAGCTTAGGACAGGGGAAGGACGAGCAGTACTTC. It codes for CASSLGQGKDEQYF.

V and J are TRBV7-6 and TRBJ2-5; perhaps TRBD1 as D (6 bases). Germline V gives CDR1 SGHVS, CDR2 FNYEAQ. Deletions cut 5 bases from V and 0 bases from J, with 28 bases between. The length of the CDR3 is 20 residues. DNA for the CDR3: TGTGCCAGCAGCCCAAGGACAGAAGTCGTCCTTCGGTCTAACCAAGAGACCCAGTACTTC. It specifies CASSPRTEVVLRSNQETQYF.

The rearrangement joins TRBV4-2 to TRBJ1-2; 8 bases fit TRBD1. Germline V gene sequence: CDR1 LGHNA, CDR2 YNFKEQ. The CDR3 sequence is 16 residues long. J lost 2 bases, V lost 0 bases, and 5 bases had no gene match. The CDR3 DNA sequence: TGTGCCAGCAGCCAAGAGATACGGACAGGGAACTATGGCTACACCTTC. Translation: CASSQEIRTGNYGYTF.

V and J are TRBV7-2 and TRBJ2-3; TRBD2 matches at 11 bases. V shed 2 bases, J shed 3 bases, and the junction held 10 bases outside the gene matches. The CDR3 totals 18 residues. Germline CDR1 and CDR2: SGHTA and FQGNSA. CDR3 sequence: CASSLSIVLAGVTDTQYF. Written as DNA, the CDR3 is TGTGCCAGCAGCTTATCTATCGTACTAGCGGGGGTAACAGATACGCAGTATTTT.

The rearrangement links TRBV6-5 to TRBJ2-7, with 10 bases fitting TRBD2. The CDR3 spans 15 residues. Germline-derived CDR1 and CDR2 are MNHEY and SVGAGI. V shed 5 bases and J 1 base; nucleotides not matched to a gene: 5. The DNA for the CDR3 is TGTGCCAGCAGTCGAACTAGCGGGGATTCCTACGAGCAGTACTTC. Translated, it gives CASSRTSGDSYEQYF.

The V gene is TRBV19, the J gene TRBJ1-6; 7 bases fit TRBD1. After removal of 0 bases from V and 1 base from J, the junction contained 6 bases not matched to a gene. The CDR3 totals 18 residues. Per the germline V gene, CDR1 is LNHDA and CDR2 is SQIVND (reference sequence). The CDR3 nucleotides read TGTGCCAGTAGTATAGATAGGGGGCAGGGGTCCTATAATTCACCCCTCCACTTT. Translating gives CASSIDRGQGSYNSPLHF. Drawing the rest from reference TRBV19 and TRBJ1-6, the complete variable domain is DGGITQSPKYLFRKEGQNVTLSCEQNLNHDAMYWYRQDPGQGLRLIYYSQIVNDFQKGDIAEGYSVSREKKESFPLTVTSAQKNPTAFYLCASSIDRGQGSYNSPLHFGNGTRLTVT.

This clone was counted once. CDR3 sequence (DNA): TGCGCCAGCAGCTTGGTGCCAGGGGCAACGGAGACCCAGTACTTC. Translated: CASSLVPGATETQYF. The genes are TRBV5-1 and TRBJ2-5; possible D gene TRBD1, 6 bases. V lost 0 bases and J 5 bases, leaving 14 bases between the germline ends. The length of the CDR3 is 15 residues. Germline values: CDR1 SGHRS, CDR2 YFSETQ.

This chain uses TRBV6-5 with TRBJ2-5, with a possible D match to TRBD1 (5 bases). This CDR3 region has 13 residues. Trimming took off 6 bases at V and 0 bases at J, with 8 bases between the two ends. Germline assignment: CDR1 MNHEY and CDR2 SVGAGI. This chain's CDR3 is CASRRQYQETQYF. The CDR3 nucleotides read TGTGCCAGCAGGCGACAGTACCAAGAGACCCAGTACTTC.

Written as DNA, the CDR3 is TGTGCCAGCAGTAGTGGGGCCGGGGCCAACGTCCTGACTTTC. Translated, it gives CASSSGAGANVLTF. The genes are TRBV2 and TRBJ2-6; tentative D call: TRBD1 (5 bases). V shed 5 bases and J shed 4 bases, with 9 bases lying between them. Germline loops: CDR1 SNHLY, CDR2 FYNNEI. The CDR3 is 14 amino acids.

The V and J genes are TRBV5-1 and TRBJ2-2; TRBD1 matches 7 bases. CDR3 length: 16 amino acids. The germline V gene has CDR1 SGHRS and CDR2 YFSETQ. The junction had 11 bases not matched to a gene; V was cut back by 5 bases and J by 4 bases. CDR3 residues: CASRLIGGGGTGELFF. In DNA, the CDR3 is TGCGCCAGCAGGCTCATAGGGGGCGGCGGCACCGGGGAGCTGTTTTTT.

V usage is TRBV2 and J usage is TRBJ1-1, with 7 bases aligning to TRBD1. Trimming removed 8 bases from V and 1 base from J; junction bases left unmatched: 10. The CDR3 loop spans 15 amino acids. CDR1 and CDR2 (germline): SNHLY, FYNNEI. As DNA, the CDR3 is TGTGCCAGCCAGAGCCCGACAGGGTGGAACACTGAAGCTTTCTTT. This gives the protein CASQSPTGWNTEAFF.

This chain joins TRBV29-1 and TRBJ2-1; weak D call: TRBD1 (5 bases). Trimming stripped 7 bases from V and 6 bases from J, with 19 bases between. This CDR3 has 14 residues. Germline CDR1 reads SQVTM; CDR2 reads ANQGSEA. The CDR3: CSAGHRGWGNEQFF. Written as DNA, the CDR3 is TGCAGCGCTGGCCATAGGGGATGGGGCAATGAGCAGTTCTTC.

V gene TRBV11-2 combines with J gene TRBJ2-7; a weak D match, TRBD2 (5 bases). From germline, CDR1 is SGHAT and CDR2 FQNNGV. CDR3 length: 12 amino acids. Trimming shortened V by 2 bases and J by 4 bases, and 6 bases separated the two germline ends. The CDR3 DNA follows: TGTGCCAGCAGCTTACGGGGATACGAGCAGTACTTC. Amino acid sequence: CASSLRGYEQYF.

The genes are TRBV13 and TRBJ2-6; 7 bases map to TRBD1. V lost 4 bases, J lost 0 bases, and 9 bases stayed unmatched. The CDR3 is made up of 18 amino acids. Germline assignment: CDR1 PRHDT and CDR2 FYEKMQ (reference sequence). The CDR3 sequence: CASSSQRDSYSGANVLTF. The CDR3 nucleotides read TGTGCCAGCAGCTCCCAACGGGACAGCTACTCTGGGGCCAACGTCCTGACTTTC.